This T cell receptor (beta chain) stems from a study of human T cells and chemical hapten exposure. General study results and limits: Counts of TCRs expanded at PT1 correlated positively with patch test score.

The time point was: pre-sensitization, week 0. Noted treatment: therapeutic diphenylcyclopropenone sensitization with weekly scalp DPC. The CDR3 contains 14 residues. Trimming shortened V by 6 bases and J by 8 bases, and 19 bases separated the two germline ends. Of note for this clonotype: Its antigen is as yet unknown.

Individual cDNA molecules in this library carried unique molecular identifiers. TCRdb reprocessed the RACE reads with MiXCR, giving one entry per CDR3 protein. This table holds about 98,000 distinct CDR3 sequences, 11% found once. The receptor was derived from a woman aged 55-75 years with alopecia areata. Some clones in this sample may be carry-over from other donors' samples. This sample comprised whole blood, obtained in connection with sensitization to the hapten diphenylcyclopropenone (DPC). V gene TRBV12-3 or TRBV12-4 combines with J gene TRBJ1-2; D not certain. The CDR3 DNA follows: TGTGCCAGCAGCCTCCGACGGACCGGAGTGGGCTACACCTTC. Translation gives CASSLRRTGVGYTF.